These 25 T cell receptor beta chains were all obtained from the same sample, sequenced in a study of blood T cells in healthy people across ages. A J-beta primer mix and a sample-barcoded 5' primer were used in a second PCR of roughly 6 to 12 cycles. In TCRdb, the 5' RACE reads were re-called with MiXCR into one record per CDR3 protein. This sample has about 760,000 distinct CDR3 sequences, with roughly three fifths found just once. Sequencing was done on a sample of blood. The receptors here all came from a man in his forties in good health.

The J gene is TRBJ2-1, the V gene TRBV7-9, with TRBD2 matching over 9 bases. Losses at the gene ends were 0 bases for V and 7 bases for J; bases not matched to a gene: 7. The CDR3 runs 16 residues. The germline V gene has CDR1 SEHNR and CDR2 FQNEAQ (reference sequence). The DNA for the CDR3 is TGTGCCAGCAGCTTAGCGAGCGGGGGGCGTTTGAATGAGCAGTTCTTC. This encodes CASSLASGGRLNEQFF.

This chain links TRBV28 with TRBJ2-1, with 7 bases fitting TRBD2. Looked up from germline, CDR1 is MDHEN and CDR2 is SYDVKM. The CDR3 spans 14 residues. The V segment lost 7 bases and the J segment 4 bases; nucleotides outside the gene matches: 7. DNA for the CDR3: TGTGCCAGCATGGCCCTAGCGGAATACAATGAGCAGTTCTTC. This translates into CASMALAEYNEQFF.

This clonotype was detected only a few times. The genes are TRBV28 and TRBJ2-7; TRBD1 agrees at 8 bases. This CDR3 region has 15 residues. Germline assignment: CDR1 MDHEN and CDR2 SYDVKM. Germline trimming cut 6 bases from V and 3 bases from J; bases unmatched to any gene: 10. CDR3 loop: CASSRRTGSDYEQYF. Here the CDR3 DNA reads TGTGCCAGCAGCCGGCGGACAGGGAGTGACTACGAGCAGTACTTC.

The chain couples TRBV4-3 to TRBJ2-7; perhaps TRBD2 as D (8 bases). Germline V lookup: CDR1 LGHNA, CDR2 YSLEER. The CDR3 runs 15 residues. Trimming cost V 3 bases and J 2 bases, with 14 bases left between them. The CDR3 loop is CASSQVAGQTYEQYF. CDR3 coding DNA: TGCGCCAGCAGCCAGGTAGCGGGACAGACCTACGAGCAGTACTTC.

This clonotype was picked up a small number of times. The chain joins TRBV11-3 to TRBJ2-1; TRBD2 agrees at 7 bases. With 8 bases clipped from V and 3 bases from J, the junction kept 4 bases outside the gene matches. Germline CDR1 reads SGHNT; CDR2 reads YENEEA. The CDR3 consists of 13 residues. The CDR3 sequence is CASGRERYNEQFF. CDR3 nucleotides: TGTGCCAGCGGGCGGGAGCGCTACAATGAGCAGTTCTTC. Full variable domain (missing parts from reference TRBV11-3 and TRBJ2-1): EAGVVQSPRYKIIEKKQPVAFWCNPISGHNTLYWYLQNLGQGPELLIRYENEEAVDDSQLPKDRFSAERLKGVDSTLKIQPAELGDSAVYLCASGRERYNEQFFGPGTRLTVL.

The CDR3: CASSLLGQGWNNEQFF. For the CDR3, the DNA is TGTGCCAGCAGTTTACTAGGACAGGGTTGGAACAATGAGCAGTTCTTC. This sequence joins TRBV28 and TRBJ2-1; 8 bases fit TRBD1. The CDR3 runs to 16 residues. Germline V gives CDR1 MDHEN, CDR2 SYDVKM. Unmatched junction bases numbered 8, after V lost 2 bases and J lost 5 bases.

This clonotype came up many times. V is TRBV6-1 and J is TRBJ2-5, with TRBD2 identical over 9 bases. J lost 4 bases, V lost 1 base, and 4 bases had no gene match. This CDR3 spans 15 amino acids. The germline CDR1 and CDR2 sequences are MNHNS and SASEGT. CDR3 loop: CASSEVGGGGETQYF. The CDR3 DNA reads TGTGCCAGCAGTGAAGTAGGCGGGGGGGGAGAGACCCAGTACTTC.

The gene calls are TRBV27 and TRBJ1-1, with 7 positions matching TRBD1. Germline CDR1 and CDR2: MNHEY and SMNVEV (reference sequence). The CDR3 is 15 amino acids. V was clipped by 7 bases and J by 1 base; unmatched bases: 9. Here the CDR3 DNA reads TGTGCCAGCAATGAACAGGGGCTCTCGAACACTGAAGCTTTCTTT. Amino acid sequence: CASNEQGLSNTEAFF.

V usage is TRBV4-3 and J usage is TRBJ2-1; D is undetermined. Deletions cut 4 bases from V and 0 bases from J, with 16 bases between. The germline CDR1 and CDR2 sequences are LGHNA and YSLEER. The CDR3 is 17 amino acids. The CDR3 DNA reads as TGCGCCAGCAGCCCCTGGGCACGAGAGAGCTCCTACAATGAGCAGTTCTTC. Its translation is CASSPWARESSYNEQFF.

This rearrangement joins TRBV7-8 to TRBJ2-7; D may be TRBD2 (6 bases). Germline CDR1 is SGHVS and CDR2 is FQNEAQ. This CDR3 spans 14 amino acids. V was shortened by 1 base and J by 3 bases, with 10 bases between the two germline ends. Here the CDR3 DNA reads TGTGCCAGCAGCTTAGATGTGGGGGGCTACGAGCAGTACTTC. This codes for CASSLDVGGYEQYF.

The chain links TRBV4-2 to TRBJ2-7; D possibly matches TRBD1 or TRBD2 (5 bases each). The germline V gene has CDR1 LGHNA and CDR2 YNFKEQ. The V end was cut by 4 bases, the J end by 2 bases, with 27 bases between. The CDR3 length is 19 residues. CDR3 sequence (DNA): TGTGCCAGCAGCCGCGAGAGAGGGACCACCTTGACGAAAGCCTACGAGCAGTACTTC. This gives the protein CASSRERGTTLTKAYEQYF.

The chain uses TRBV29-1 and TRBJ2-1, with 12 bases matching TRBD1. Germline V gene lookup returns CDR1 SQVTM and CDR2 ANQGSEA. Trimming at V came to 3 bases and at J to 3 bases, leaving 6 bases not matched to a gene. This CDR3 region has 16 residues. The CDR3 sequence: CSVEGTGGQNYNEQFF. The CDR3 DNA reads TGCAGCGTTGAGGGGACAGGGGGCCAAAACTACAATGAGCAGTTCTTC.

V gene TRBV9 combines with J gene TRBJ2-3, with 7 positions matching TRBD2. Germline V gene sequence: CDR1 SGDLS, CDR2 YYNGEE. With 6 bases clipped from V and 3 bases from J, the junction kept 10 bases outside the gene matches. This CDR3 is built from 15 residues. The CDR3 region is CASTQRGAGTDTQYF. DNA for the CDR3: TGTGCCAGCACCCAAAGAGGAGCGGGGACAGATACGCAGTATTTT.

This clonotype has at least ten counts. This chain uses TRBV28 with TRBJ2-3; 7 nucleotides agree with TRBD2. CDR3 length: 14 residues. CDR1 is MDHEN and CDR2 is SYDVKM in the germline V gene. V gave up 10 bases and J gave up 2 bases; unmatched junction bases: 9. In nucleotides, the CDR3 is TGTGCCACCAACCGGGAGGACTCCACAGATACGCAGTATTTT. This encodes CATNREDSTDTQYF.

This sequence joins TRBV27 and TRBJ2-5; 7 nucleotides match TRBD2. The CDR3 sequence is 13 residues long. CDR1 MNHEY and CDR2 SMNVEV come from the germline V gene (reference sequence). The V gene end was trimmed by 6 bases and the J gene end by 4 bases; junction bases not matched to a gene: 5. CDR3 sequence reads: CASSWGRGETQYF. The CDR3 DNA is TGTGCCAGCAGCTGGGGGAGGGGAGAGACCCAGTACTTC.

This clonotype has at least ten counts. V is TRBV7-2 and J is TRBJ2-7, with D hard to call. The V gene lost 5 bases and the J gene lost 2 bases, with 13 bases spanning the gap. Germline CDR1 and CDR2: SGHTA and FQGNSA. The CDR3 consists of 14 residues. The CDR3 DNA reads TGTGCCAGCAGCCAGGCAGGATCGGCCTACGAGCAGTACTTC. It translates to CASSQAGSAYEQYF.

V is TRBV10-3 and J is TRBJ2-4, with D perhaps matching TRBD1 (6 bases). The J call is uncertain, as TRBJ2-7 better fits the DNA end. The CDR3 is made up of 15 amino acids. Germline CDR1 ENHRY, CDR2 SYGVKD. The CDR3 loop reads CAISEFRDKSYEQYF. CDR3 sequence (DNA): TGTGCCATCAGTGAGTTTCGGGACAAATCCTACGAGCAGTACTTC.

The sample holds a few counts of this clonotype. This chain links TRBV24-1 with TRBJ1-2; D gene ambiguous. V was clipped by 5 bases and J by 7 bases, with 13 bases between them. There are 13 residues in the CDR3. The germline CDR1 and CDR2 sequences are KGHDR and SFDVKD. DNA for the CDR3: TGTGCCACCAGTGGAGGCGCATTAAGTGGCTACACCTTC. Its translation is CATSGGALSGYTF.

The chain couples TRBV6-5 to TRBJ1-1, with D possibly matching TRBD1 (5 bases). The CDR3 runs 18 residues. V was clipped by 0 bases and J by 5 bases, with 22 bases between them. CDR1 MNHEY and CDR2 SVGAGI come from the germline V gene. CDR3 sequence reads: CASSYSISRTGRRTEAFF. CDR3 bases: TGTGCCAGCAGTTACTCAATAAGTAGGACGGGGCGTCGGACTGAAGCTTTCTTT.

This clonotype was seen more than once but under ten times. J is TRBJ2-1 and V is TRBV12-3 or TRBV12-4; possible D gene TRBD2, 7 bases. CDR3 length equals 13 residues. Trimming removed 3 bases at V and 9 bases at J, with 12 bases between. CDR3 nucleotide sequence: TGTGCCAGCAGTTTTGCGGGGGCGCGTGAGCAGTTCTTC. This encodes CASSFAGAREQFF.

The chain links TRBV7-2 to TRBJ2-7; 8 bases line up with TRBD2. Unmatched junction bases numbered 12, after V lost 5 bases and J lost 3 bases. The germline gives CDR1 SGHTA, CDR2 FQGNSA. This CDR3 has 16 amino acids. The CDR3 sequence is CASSHSHGGASYEQYF. In nucleotides, the CDR3 is TGTGCCAGCAGCCATTCCCACGGGGGGGCCAGCTACGAGCAGTACTTC.

CDR3 nucleotide sequence: TGTGCCAGCATTACAGCGGGAGAATTTCCCCGAGAGACCCAGTACTTC. Encoded protein: CASITAGEFPRETQYF. This chain joins TRBV28 and TRBJ2-5; 8 bases line up with TRBD2. From germline, CDR1 is MDHEN and CDR2 SYDVKM. This CDR3 has 16 amino acids. The J segment lost 4 bases and the V segment lost 7 bases, leaving 14 bases of the junction unmatched.

This chain joins TRBV11-2 and TRBJ1-1, with D unresolved. V lost 7 bases, J lost 1 base, and 13 bases lay in between. CDR1 and CDR2 from the germline V gene are SGHAT and FQNNGV. There are 14 residues in the CDR3. CDR3 DNA: TGTGCCAGCACCCAAGGCGACACGAACACTGAAGCTTTCTTT. It is translated as CASTQGDTNTEAFF.

The V call is TRBV29-1, the J call TRBJ2-5, with D hard to call. With 2 bases removed from V and 4 bases from J, the gap between germline ends came to 8 bases. Germline V gives CDR1 SQVTM, CDR2 ANQGSEA. The CDR3 is made up of 12 amino acids. CDR3 amino acids: CSVESRRETQYF. The CDR3 DNA is TGCAGCGTTGAAAGTCGAAGAGAGACCCAGTACTTC.

This clonotype has just a few counts. CDR3 sequence: CASRGGNNSPLHF. DNA of the CDR3: TGTGCCAGCCGGGGGGGTAACAATTCACCCCTCCACTTT. This chain connects TRBV7-2 to TRBJ1-6; a possible D gene is TRBD1 (5 bases). Germline V CDR1 and CDR2: SGHTA, FQGNSA. This CDR3 region has 13 residues. The ends were cut back, 8 bases at V and 7 bases at J, with 12 bases in the middle.